The present entry profiles one T cell receptor (beta chain) with its context. Assay used: immunoSEQ multiplex PCR; TCRdb lists only in-frame clones, some missing. This sample has under 80,000 clones, with more than 80% found just once. This record comes from a study of cytomegalovirus exposure and HLA in healthy donors. After removal of 5 bases from V and 7 bases from J, the junction contained 8 bases not matched to a gene. Looked up from germline, CDR1 is LNHDA and CDR2 is SQIVND (reference sequence). CDR3 length: 14 amino acids. Sequenced: PBMCs. The sequence was obtained from a woman in her late teens or twenties in good health and CMV-seronegative. This chain connects TRBV19 to TRBJ1-2, with TRBD1 matching over 9 bases. The CDR3 is CASSPQTGGFGYTF. The CDR3 region has the DNA TGTGCCAGTAGTCCTCAGACAGGGGGTTTTGGCTACACCTTC.